This T cell receptor beta chain was sequenced during a study of blood T cell repertoires in COVID-19. Study in general: COVID-19 samples collected from the United States, Italy and Spain covered acute and convalescent phases. PBMCs, B-cell-depleted T cells, or T cells were the source of the cDNA or gDNA that made up the material.

Authors' processing steps: The authors estimated nucleated cell counts from reference gene primer amplification. Repertoires were generated with immunoSEQ multiplex PCR, while TCRdb's copy carries only in-frame clones and drops some. For V, J and clone size, that table is used; D and trimming come from the DNA. The sample has under 35,000 clones; around 73% are singletons. V was clipped by 2 bases and J by 8 bases, with 13 bases between them. CDR1 and CDR2 (germline): SGHRS, YFSETQ. The CDR3 has 13 amino acids. Sequenced material: peripheral blood. This receptor was taken from a man older than 75 with acute or convalescent COVID-19. This chain connects TRBV5-1 to TRBJ1-2; TRBD1 is a possible D gene (5 bases). For the CDR3, the DNA is TGCGCCAGCAGCTTAGACAGAATTGAAGGCTACACCTTC. Translation gives CASSLDRIEGYTF. The full variable domain, rest sourced from reference TRBV5-1 and TRBJ1-2, is KAGVTQTPRYLIKTRGQQVTLSCSPISGHRSVSWYQQTPGQGLQFLFEYFSETQRNKGNFPGRFSGRQFSNSRSEMNVSTLELGDSALYLCASSLDRIEGYTFGSGTRLTVV.